This record looks at one T cell receptor (beta chain) sequence and its context. As yet, its antigen is unknown. The sequenced patients had an expansion of CD8+CD57+ cells seen by flow cytometry. Every one of the patients had aplastic anemia (severe, acquired). Patients had received no therapy at the time of blood sampling. Genomic DNA constituted the template upon which TCR beta VDJ and CDR3 profiling was performed. MiXCR was run by TCRdb on the reads, yielding one entry per CDR3 protein. The profile shows some 120,000 distinct CDR3 sequences, 55% to 60% of them singletons. This sample is drawn from a study of CD8+CD57+ T cells in acquired aplastic anemia. Study summary: The study obtained an average of about 3.4 ug of DNA from sorted CD4+ and CD8+ cells.

The V gene end was trimmed by 7 bases and the J gene end by 4 bases; junction bases not matched to a gene: 9. This CDR3 spans 14 amino acids. Germline CDR1 and CDR2: LNHDA and SQIVND (reference sequence). Study-level results: Patients and controls shared just under 30 CD8+ CDR3 sequences.

V gene TRBV19 combines with J gene TRBJ1-1; 7 bases align to TRBD1. The sequenced material came from sorted CD4+, CD8+, or CD8+CD57+ T cells (not recorded which) from PBMCs. The TCR sequence derives from a human donor with aplastic anemia. As DNA, the CDR3 is TGTGCCAGTATTAGGGAACAGGGGTCCACTGAAGCTTTCTTT. This sequence encodes CASIREQGSTEAFF.